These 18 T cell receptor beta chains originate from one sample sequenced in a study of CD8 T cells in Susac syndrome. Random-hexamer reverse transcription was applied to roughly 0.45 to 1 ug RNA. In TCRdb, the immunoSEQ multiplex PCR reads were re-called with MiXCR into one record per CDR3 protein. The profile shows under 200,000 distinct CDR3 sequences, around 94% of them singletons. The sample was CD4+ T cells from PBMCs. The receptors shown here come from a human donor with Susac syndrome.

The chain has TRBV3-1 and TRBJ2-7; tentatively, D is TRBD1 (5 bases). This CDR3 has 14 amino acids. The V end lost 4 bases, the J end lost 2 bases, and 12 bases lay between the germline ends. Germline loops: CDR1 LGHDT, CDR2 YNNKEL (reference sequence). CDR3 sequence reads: CASSLGHLTYEQYF. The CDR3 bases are TGTGCCAGCAGCCTAGGACACCTGACCTACGAGCAGTACTTC.

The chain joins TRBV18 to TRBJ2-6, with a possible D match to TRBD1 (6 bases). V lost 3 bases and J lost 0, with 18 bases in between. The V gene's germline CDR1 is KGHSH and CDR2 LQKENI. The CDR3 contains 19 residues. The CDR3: CASSPLGGGIVSGANVLTF. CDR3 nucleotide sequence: TGTGCCAGCTCACCGCTTGGTGGGGGCATCGTCTCTGGGGCCAACGTCCTGACTTTC. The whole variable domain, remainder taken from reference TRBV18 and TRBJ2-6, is NAGVMQNPRHLVRRRGQEARLRCSPMKGHSHVYWYRQLPEEGLKFMVYLQKENIIDESGMPKERFSAEFPKEGPSILRIQQVVRGDSAAYFCASSPLGGGIVSGANVLTFGAGSRLTVL.

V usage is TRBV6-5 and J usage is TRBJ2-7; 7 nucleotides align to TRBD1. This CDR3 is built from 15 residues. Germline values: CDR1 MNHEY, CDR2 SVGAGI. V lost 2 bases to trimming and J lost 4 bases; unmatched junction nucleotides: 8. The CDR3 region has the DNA TGTGCCAGCAGTTACGACTCGGACAGGACTTACGAGCAGTACTTC. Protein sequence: CASSYDSDRTYEQYF.

The CDR3: CSARNSRQETNSPLHF. Written as DNA, the CDR3 is TGCAGTGCTAGAAACTCGAGACAGGAGACTAATTCACCCCTCCACTTT. This chain links TRBV20-1 with TRBJ1-6, with D maybe TRBD1 (6 bases). The germline V gene has CDR1 DFQATT and CDR2 SNEGSKA (reference sequence). Deletions cut 2 bases from V and 6 bases from J, with 17 bases between. CDR3 length: 16 amino acids.

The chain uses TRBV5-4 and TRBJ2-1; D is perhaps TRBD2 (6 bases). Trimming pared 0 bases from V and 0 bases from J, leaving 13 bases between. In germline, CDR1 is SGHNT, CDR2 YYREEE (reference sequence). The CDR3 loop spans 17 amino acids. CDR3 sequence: CASSLARGEGSYNEQFF. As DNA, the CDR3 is TGTGCCAGCAGCTTGGCGCGGGGTGAGGGCTCCTACAATGAGCAGTTCTTC.

CDR3 bases: TGCGCCAGCAGCCAAGACTCTCAGGGGTACTATGGCTACACCTTC. The encoded protein is CASSQDSQGYYGYTF. This chain links TRBV4-3 with TRBJ1-2; tentative D call: TRBD1 (6 bases). Germline V gives CDR1 LGHNA, CDR2 YSLEER. This CDR3 spans 15 amino acids. V shed 0 bases and J shed 3 bases, with 11 bases lying between them.

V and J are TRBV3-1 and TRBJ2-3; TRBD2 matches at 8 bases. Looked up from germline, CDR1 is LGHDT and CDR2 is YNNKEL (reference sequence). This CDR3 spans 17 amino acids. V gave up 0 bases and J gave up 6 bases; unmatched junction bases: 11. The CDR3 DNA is TGTGCCAGCAGCCAAGACGAGCTGGGACTAGAAAGGGATACGCAGTATTTT. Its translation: CASSQDELGLERDTQYF.

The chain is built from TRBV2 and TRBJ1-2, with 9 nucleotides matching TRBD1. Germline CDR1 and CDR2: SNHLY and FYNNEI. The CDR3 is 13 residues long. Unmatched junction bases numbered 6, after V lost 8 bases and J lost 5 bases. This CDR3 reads CASGTGHNYGYTF. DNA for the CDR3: TGTGCCAGCGGGACAGGGCATAATTATGGCTACACCTTC.

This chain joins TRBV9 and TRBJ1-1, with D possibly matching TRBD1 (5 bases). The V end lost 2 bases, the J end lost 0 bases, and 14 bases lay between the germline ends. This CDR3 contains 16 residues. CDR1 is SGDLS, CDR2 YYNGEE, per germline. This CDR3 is CASSVGQGNVNTEAFF. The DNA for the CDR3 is TGTGCCAGCAGCGTCGGGCAGGGTAACGTGAACACTGAAGCTTTCTTT.

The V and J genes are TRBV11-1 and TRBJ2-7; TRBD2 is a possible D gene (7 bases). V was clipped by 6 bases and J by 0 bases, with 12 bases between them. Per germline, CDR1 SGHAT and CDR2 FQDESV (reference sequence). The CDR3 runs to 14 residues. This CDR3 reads CASSTGGRSYEQYF. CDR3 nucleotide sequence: TGTGCCAGCAGTACCGGGGGGCGCTCCTACGAGCAGTACTTC.

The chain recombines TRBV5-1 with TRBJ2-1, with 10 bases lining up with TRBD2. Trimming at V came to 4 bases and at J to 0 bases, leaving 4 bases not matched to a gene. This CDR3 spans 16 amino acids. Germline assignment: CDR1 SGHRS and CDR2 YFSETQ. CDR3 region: CASSPSGGYSYNEQFF. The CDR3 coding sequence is TGCGCCAGCAGCCCTAGCGGGGGATACTCCTACAATGAGCAGTTCTTC.

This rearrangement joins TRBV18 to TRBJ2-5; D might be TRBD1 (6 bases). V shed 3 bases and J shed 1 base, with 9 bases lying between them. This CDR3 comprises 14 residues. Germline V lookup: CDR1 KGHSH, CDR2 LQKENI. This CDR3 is CASSPLGAQETQYF. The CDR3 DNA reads TGTGCCAGCTCACCCTTGGGGGCCCAAGAGACCCAGTACTTC.

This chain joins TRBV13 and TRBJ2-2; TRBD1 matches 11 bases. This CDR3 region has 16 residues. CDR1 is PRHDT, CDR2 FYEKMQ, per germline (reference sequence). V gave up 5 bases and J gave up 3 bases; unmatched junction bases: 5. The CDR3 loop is CASSPRTGGYTGELFF. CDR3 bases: TGTGCCAGCAGCCCCCGGACAGGGGGCTACACCGGGGAGCTGTTTTTT. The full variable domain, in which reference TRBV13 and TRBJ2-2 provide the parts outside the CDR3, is AAGVIQSPRHLIKEKRETATLKCYPIPRHDTVYWYQQGPGQDPQFLISFYEKMQSDKGSIPDRFSAQQFSDYHSELNMSSLELGDSALYFCASSPRTGGYTGELFFGEGSRLTVL.

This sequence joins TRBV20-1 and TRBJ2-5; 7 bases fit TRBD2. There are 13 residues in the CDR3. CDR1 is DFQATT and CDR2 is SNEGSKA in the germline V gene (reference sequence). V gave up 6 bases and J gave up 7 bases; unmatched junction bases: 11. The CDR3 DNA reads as TGCAGTGCAAACGACAGACTAGCCGGGACCCAGTACTTC. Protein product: CSANDRLAGTQYF.

CDR3 protein: CATLDLYNEQFF. The CDR3 nucleotides read TGTGCCACTTTGGACCTTTACAATGAGCAGTTCTTC. V gene TRBV25-1 combines with J gene TRBJ2-1; unclear D gene. Trimming left V 10 bases short and J 4 bases short, with 11 bases between. CDR1 is MGHDK and CDR2 is SYGVNS in the germline V gene. This CDR3 is 12 amino acids long.

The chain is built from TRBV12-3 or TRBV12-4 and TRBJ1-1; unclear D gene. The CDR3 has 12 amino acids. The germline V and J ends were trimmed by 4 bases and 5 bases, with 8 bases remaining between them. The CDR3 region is CASSSPGTEAFF. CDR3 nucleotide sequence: TGTGCCAGCAGTTCCCCGGGGACTGAAGCTTTCTTT.

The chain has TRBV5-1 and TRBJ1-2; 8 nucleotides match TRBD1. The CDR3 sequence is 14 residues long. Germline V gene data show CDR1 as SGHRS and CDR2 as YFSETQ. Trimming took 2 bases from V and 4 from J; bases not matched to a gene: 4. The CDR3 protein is CASSFGQGGYGYTF. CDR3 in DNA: TGCGCCAGCAGCTTCGGACAGGGAGGCTATGGCTACACCTTC.

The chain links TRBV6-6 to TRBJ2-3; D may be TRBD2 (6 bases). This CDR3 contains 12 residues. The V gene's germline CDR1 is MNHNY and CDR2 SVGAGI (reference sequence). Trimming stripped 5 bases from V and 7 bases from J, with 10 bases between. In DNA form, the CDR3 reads TGTGCCAGCAGTCCAGGCGGGAATACGCAGTATTTT. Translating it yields CASSPGGNTQYF.